This T cell receptor beta chain emerged from a study of OX40 agonist ivuxolimab in advanced cancers. Study at large: Eligibility rules accepted prior anti-PD-1, anti-PD-L1 or anti-CTLA-4 therapy, and roughly 40% had some. Overall study results and limits: At doses 0.1 to 3.0 mg/kg, CD4+ and CD8+ clones expanded.

With baseline, cycle 4 day 1, and cycle 7 day 1 as timepoints, blood was sampled. Sequencing used immunoSEQ multiplex PCR; TCRdb keeps in-frame clones, though not all of them. The sample consists of just under 95,000 clones, around nine tenths of them appearing once. The CDR3 sequence is 13 residues long. Trimming stripped 1 base from V and 10 bases from J, with 12 bases between. Germline lookup yields CDR1 LGHNA and CDR2 YNFKEQ. About this clone itself: As yet, its antigen is unknown.

The sequences come from CD4+ or CD8+ T cells sorted from blood, collected in a trial of the OX40 agonist ivuxolimab. The V call is TRBV4-2, the J call TRBJ2-3; D unclear. The source is an adult with an advanced solid tumor such as melanoma, head and neck, liver or kidney cancer. DNA for the CDR3: TGTGCCAGCAGCCAAGGAAATAACTCCCCGCAGTATTTT. This sequence encodes CASSQGNNSPQYF.